This T cell receptor beta chain was identified in a study of cytomegalovirus exposure and HLA in healthy donors. Amplification used 60 Vbeta primers and 13 Jbeta primers. Only in-frame clones appear in the TCRdb table, and some are missing; sequencing was by immunoSEQ multiplex PCR. The repertoire holds 160,000 or so clones, with about three quarters as singletons. This clone has only one observation. The target antigen is unknown. Study findings and constraints: Analyses of presence/absence relied on an assumption of roughly uniform sequencing depth across donors. CMV antigen specificity of a few CMV-associated chains was confirmed in vitro.

V dropped 2 bases and J dropped 1 base, with 3 bases sitting between them. The CDR3 spans 12 residues. Germline V gene lookup returns CDR1 SGHRS and CDR2 YFSETQ. J is TRBJ1-1 and V is TRBV5-1; D ambiguous. The sequencing input was PBMCs. This receptor was taken from a woman in her 40s in good health and CMV-seropositive. DNA of the CDR3: TGCGCCAGCAGCTTCGGGAACACTGAAGCTTTCTTT. Translated: CASSFGNTEAFF. The whole variable domain, remainder taken from reference TRBV5-1 and TRBJ1-1, is KAGVTQTPRYLIKTRGQQVTLSCSPISGHRSVSWYQQTPGQGLQFLFEYFSETQRNKGNFPGRFSGRQFSNSRSEMNVSTLELGDSALYLCASSFGNTEAFFGQGTRLTVV.